The rows below give T cell receptor beta chains drawn from one sample of a study of blood T cell repertoires in COVID-19. Using immunoSEQ multiplex PCR, the repertoire was profiled, and TCRdb retains in-frame clones only, with some absent. The data contain about 320,000 clones, more than 85% of them singletons. The sequencing input was PBMCs or T cells enriched from blood (not recorded which). The receptors were gathered from a woman in her thirties who had been exposed to COVID-19. CDR3s leave out the opening cysteine and the closing phenylalanine or tryptophan. Only some rows state a clone size, as once, few, many or a class for expanded clones.

j_call,cdr3_length,v_call,clone_size,cdr3_aa
TRBJ2-5,15,TRBV5-4,NA,ASSKLGLAGAQETQY
TRBJ2-1,15,TRBV3-1/TRBV3-2,NA,ASSQDGRTSLYNEQF
TRBJ2-7,13,TRBV5-6,NA,ASSPGTGRFTEQY
TRBJ1-5,11,TRBV27,NA,ASSLAWNQPQH
TRBJ1-2,12,TRBV14,NA,ASSQGPVNYGYT
TRBJ2-7,13,TRBV11-1,NA,ASSLNRASSYEQY
TRBJ2-5,14,TRBV5-1,NA,ASSLAGGYYQETQY
TRBJ1-5,10,TRBV5-1,once,ASSDINQPQH
TRBJ1-3,12,TRBV6-5,NA,ATRSVSNIDTIY
TRBJ1-2,11,TRBV27,NA,ASSFRDSNGYT
TRBJ1-1,12,TRBV7-9,NA,ASSSLTGYTEAF
TRBJ1-2,11,TRBV18,NA,ASSPGQDYGYT
TRBJ2-1,13,TRBV7-2,NA,ASSFIRGGYNEQF
TRBJ1-2,12,TRBV9,NA,ASSVSDRHYGYT
TRBJ1-3,10,TRBV7-9,once,ASSLWRDTIY
TRBJ1-5,14,TRBV16,NA,ASSQSGPISNQPQH
TRBJ2-5,12,TRBV18,NA,ASSGGVGGETQY
TRBJ2-1,11,TRBV20-1,NA,SASQTGYNEQF
TRBJ1-2,11,TRBV19,NA,ASKAGGSYGYT
TRBJ1-2,9,TRBV9,NA,ASSKDSGYT
TRBJ2-1,13,TRBV19,NA,ASRLAGSSYNEQF
TRBJ2-1,16,TRBV7-7,NA,ASSLALAGGPGTVEQF
TRBJ1-3,13,TRBV7-6,many,ASSLGDTSGNTIY
TRBJ2-2,13,TRBV7-9,NA,ASSYRDRGTGELF
TRBJ1-6,13,TRBV6-4,NA,ASSIGFGRDSPLH
TRBJ1-6,13,TRBV7-2,NA,ASSLVTGRNSPLH
TRBJ2-1,13,TRBV7-9,once,ASSRPGQGGNEQF
TRBJ2-7,13,TRBV7-9,few,ASSMLDRGIYEQY
TRBJ1-2,11,TRBV7-9,NA,ASSLTGGYGYT
TRBJ1-1,11,TRBV12-3/TRBV12-4,NA,ASSPTTGLAAF
TRBJ2-5,13,TRBV18,once,ASSLKAQVEETQY
TRBJ1-6,14,TRBV4-3,NA,ASSQDRTGGDPTLH
TRBJ2-1,12,TRBV29-1,NA,SALTGLAYNEQF
TRBJ1-5,13,TRBV6-1,NA,ASSERWTVNQPQH
TRBJ2-7,12,TRBV2,few,ASTPPRYGYEQY
TRBJ1-4,13,TRBV4-1,NA,ASSPGQGTNEKLF
TRBJ1-2,14,TRBV5-1,NA,ASSLGPGQGNYGYT
TRBJ2-5,11,TRBV3-1/TRBV3-2,once,ASSQAGKETQY
TRBJ1-2,11,TRBV12-3/TRBV12-4,NA,ASDGKADRALT
TRBJ2-5,12,TRBV7-2,once,ASSLFRQGKTQY
TRBJ2-7,14,TRBV20-1,NA,SASRPRGDISPEQY
TRBJ2-5,14,TRBV11-2,NA,ASSLGAGGPQETQY
TRBJ1-2,15,TRBV4-1,NA,ASSQGTGFVPNYGYT
TRBJ2-7,11,TRBV11-3,NA,ASSLGGRGEQY
TRBJ1-2,14,TRBV27,NA,ASSNNEPGTLDGYT
TRBJ1-2,12,TRBV7-9,NA,ASSLPDRVNGYT
TRBJ1-5,13,TRBV19,once,ASTERGQLNQPQH
TRBJ2-7,12,TRBV3-1/TRBV3-2,NA,ASSLRSSGYEQY
TRBJ2-1,11,TRBV19,NA,ASSWLGANEQF
TRBJ1-2,12,TRBV19,once,ASTQGGPNYGYT
TRBJ1-2,12,TRBV7-3,NA,ASSPTTRNYGYT
TRBJ2-3,14,TRBV2,once,ASRGLAGGIGDTQY
TRBJ2-2,12,TRBV5-1,NA,ASSLTGNTGELF
TRBJ1-2,14,TRBV11-2,NA,ASSPTRGRRNYGYT
TRBJ2-7,11,TRBV27,NA,ASSLAGAYEQY
TRBJ2-3,16,TRBV7-9,NA,ASSLHLVASGGGDTQY
TRBJ1-6,13,TRBV15,NA,ATQPGGSYNSPLH
TRBJ1-3,12,TRBV30,NA,AWSVPGSGNTIY